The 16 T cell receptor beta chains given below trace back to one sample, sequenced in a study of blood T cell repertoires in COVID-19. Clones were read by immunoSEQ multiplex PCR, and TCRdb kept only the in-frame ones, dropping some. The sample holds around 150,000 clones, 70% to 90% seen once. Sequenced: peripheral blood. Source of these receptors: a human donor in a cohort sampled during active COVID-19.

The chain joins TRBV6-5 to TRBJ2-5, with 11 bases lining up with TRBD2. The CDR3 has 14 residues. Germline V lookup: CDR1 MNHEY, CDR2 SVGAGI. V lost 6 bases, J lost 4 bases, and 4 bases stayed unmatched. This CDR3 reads CASSPGTSGETQYF. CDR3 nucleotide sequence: TGTGCCAGCAGCCCCGGGACTAGCGGAGAGACCCAGTACTTC.

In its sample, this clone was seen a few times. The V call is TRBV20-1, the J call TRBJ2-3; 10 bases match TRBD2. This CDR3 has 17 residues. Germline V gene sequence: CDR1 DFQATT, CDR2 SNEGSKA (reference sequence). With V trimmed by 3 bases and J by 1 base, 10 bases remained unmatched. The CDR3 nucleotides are TGCAGTGCTAGTCCCGAGAAGCGGGAGGGCGGCACAGATACGCAGTATTTT. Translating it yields CSASPEKREGGTDTQYF.

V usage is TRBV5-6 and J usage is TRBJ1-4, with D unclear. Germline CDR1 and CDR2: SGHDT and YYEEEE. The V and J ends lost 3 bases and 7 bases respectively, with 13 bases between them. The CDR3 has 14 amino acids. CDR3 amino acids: CASSSDSTLEKLFF. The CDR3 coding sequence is TGTGCCAGCAGCTCTGACTCCACCCTTGAAAAACTGTTTTTT.

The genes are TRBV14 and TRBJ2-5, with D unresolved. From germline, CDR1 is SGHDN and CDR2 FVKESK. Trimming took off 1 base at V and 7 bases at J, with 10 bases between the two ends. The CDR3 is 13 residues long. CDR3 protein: CASSQVGSGTQYF. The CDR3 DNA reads TGTGCCAGCAGCCAAGTCGGTTCGGGGACCCAGTACTTC.

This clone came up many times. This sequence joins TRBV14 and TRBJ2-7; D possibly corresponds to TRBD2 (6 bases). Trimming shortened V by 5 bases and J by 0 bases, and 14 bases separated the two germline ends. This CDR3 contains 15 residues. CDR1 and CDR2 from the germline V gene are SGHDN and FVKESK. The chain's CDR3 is CASSTQVGGSYEQYF. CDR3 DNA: TGTGCCAGCAGCACCCAGGTGGGGGGCTCCTACGAGCAGTACTTC.

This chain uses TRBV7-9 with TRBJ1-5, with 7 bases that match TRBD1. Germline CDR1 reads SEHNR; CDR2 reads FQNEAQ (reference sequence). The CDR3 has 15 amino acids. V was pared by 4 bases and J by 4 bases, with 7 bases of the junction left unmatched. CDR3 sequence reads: CASSSTGNGNQPQHF. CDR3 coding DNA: TGTGCCAGCAGCTCGACAGGGAATGGAAATCAGCCCCAGCATTTT.

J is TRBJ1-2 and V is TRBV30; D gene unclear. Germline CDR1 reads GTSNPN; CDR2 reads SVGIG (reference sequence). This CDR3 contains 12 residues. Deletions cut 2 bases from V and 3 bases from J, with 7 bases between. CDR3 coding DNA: TGTGCCTGGAGTCCGGGGTACTATGGCTACACCTTC. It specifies CAWSPGYYGYTF.

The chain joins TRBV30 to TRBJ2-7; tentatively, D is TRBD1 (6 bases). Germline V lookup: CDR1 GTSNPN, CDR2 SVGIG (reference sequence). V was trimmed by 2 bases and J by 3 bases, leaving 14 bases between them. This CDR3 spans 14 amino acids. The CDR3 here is CAWSIDTGSYEQYF. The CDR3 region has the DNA TGTGCCTGGAGTATCGACACAGGGAGCTACGAGCAGTACTTC.

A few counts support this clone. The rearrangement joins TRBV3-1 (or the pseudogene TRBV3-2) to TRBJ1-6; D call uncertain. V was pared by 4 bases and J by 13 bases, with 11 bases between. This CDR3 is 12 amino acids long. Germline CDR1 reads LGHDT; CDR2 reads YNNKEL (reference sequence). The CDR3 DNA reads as TGTGCCAGCAGCCGCCAGGCAAGGCCCCTCCACTTT. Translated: CASSRQARPLHF.

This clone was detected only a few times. This CDR3 reads CASRGAGTGNYGYTF. The CDR3 region has the DNA TGTGCCAGTAGAGGAGCCGGGACAGGGAACTATGGCTACACCTTC. The chain uses TRBV19 and TRBJ1-2; 9 bases agree with TRBD1. Germline loops: CDR1 LNHDA, CDR2 SQIVND (reference sequence). The trim removed 6 bases at V and 2 bases at J, leaving 7 bases unmatched. CDR3 size: 15 residues.

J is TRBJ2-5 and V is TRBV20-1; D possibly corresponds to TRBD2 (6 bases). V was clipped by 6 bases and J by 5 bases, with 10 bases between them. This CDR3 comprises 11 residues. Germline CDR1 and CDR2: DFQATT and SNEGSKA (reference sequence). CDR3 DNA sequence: TGCAGTGCCCAGCTAGCGGAGACCCAGTACTTC. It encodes CSAQLAETQYF.

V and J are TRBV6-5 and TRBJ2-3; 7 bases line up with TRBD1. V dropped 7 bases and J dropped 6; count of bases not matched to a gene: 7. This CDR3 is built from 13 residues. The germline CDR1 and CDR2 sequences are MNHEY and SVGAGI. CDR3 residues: CASTKTGLDTQYF. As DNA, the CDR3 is TGTGCCAGCACCAAGACAGGGCTGGATACGCAGTATTTT.

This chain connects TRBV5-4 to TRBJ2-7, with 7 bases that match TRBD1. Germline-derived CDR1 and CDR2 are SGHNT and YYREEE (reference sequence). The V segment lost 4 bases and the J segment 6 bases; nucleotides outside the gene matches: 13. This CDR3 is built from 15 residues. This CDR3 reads CASSPPPGQNPEQYF. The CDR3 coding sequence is TGTGCCAGCAGCCCACCTCCGGGACAGAATCCCGAGCAGTACTTC.

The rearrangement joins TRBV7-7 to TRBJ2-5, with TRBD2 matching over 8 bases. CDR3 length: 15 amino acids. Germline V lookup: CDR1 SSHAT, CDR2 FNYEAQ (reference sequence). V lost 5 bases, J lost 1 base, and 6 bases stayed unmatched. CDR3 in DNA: TGTGCCAGCAGCGTCGGGGGGGACATCCAAGAGACCCAGTACTTC. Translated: CASSVGGDIQETQYF. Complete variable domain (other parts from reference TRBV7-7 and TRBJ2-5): GAGVSQSPRYKVTKRGQDVTLRCDPISSHATLYWYQQALGQGPEFLTYFNYEAQPDKSGLPSDRFSAERPEGSISTLTIQRTEQRDSAMYRCASSVGGDIQETQYFGPGTRLLVL.

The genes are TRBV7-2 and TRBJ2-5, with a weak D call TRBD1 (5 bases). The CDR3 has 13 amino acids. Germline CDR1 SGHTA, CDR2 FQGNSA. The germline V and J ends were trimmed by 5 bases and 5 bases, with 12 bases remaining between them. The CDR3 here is CASSGSRAETQYF. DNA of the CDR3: TGTGCCAGCAGCGGTAGCAGGGCGGAGACCCAGTACTTC.

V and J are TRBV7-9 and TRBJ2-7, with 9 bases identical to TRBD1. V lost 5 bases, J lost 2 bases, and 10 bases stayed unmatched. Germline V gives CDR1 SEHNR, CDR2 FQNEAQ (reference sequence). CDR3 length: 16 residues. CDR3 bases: TGTGCCAGCAGCCCTGGCGGTGGACAGGGGACCTACGAGCAGTACTTC. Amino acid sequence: CASSPGGGQGTYEQYF.